Each of the 3 T cell receptor beta chains below was sequenced from the same sample in a study of T cell repertoires in cytomegalovirus infection. No antigen has been identified for these receptors. TCRdb passed the reads through MiXCR, listing each CDR3 protein once. The sample records tens of thousands of distinct CDR3 sequences, around 21% being singletons. This sample comprised CD8+ T cells from cultured PBMCs, obtained from culture after CMV antigen stimulation. These receptors were collected from a human donor in good health (CMV status not recorded). Some clones in this sample may be carry-over from other donors' samples.

This clonotype showed up just once. The rearrangement joins TRBV4-2 to TRBJ2-5; 8 bases match TRBD2. The CDR3 sequence is 14 residues long. Germline CDR1 and CDR2: LGHNA and YNFKEQ. V lost 6 bases, J lost 5 bases, and 8 bases stayed unmatched. Here the CDR3 DNA reads TGTGCCAGCAGGGGAGGTAGCGGGAAGGAGACCCAGTACTTC. Encoded protein: CASRGGSGKETQYF.

This clonotype was counted between two and nine times. The rearrangement links TRBV6-2 or TRBV6-3 to TRBJ2-1; 7 nucleotides agree with TRBD2. In germline, CDR1 is MNHEY, CDR2 SVGEGT. The CDR3 is 15 amino acids. V lost 5 bases and J lost 12; bases outside the gene matches: 16. The CDR3 DNA is TGTGCCAGCAGTCCCCGGACGAGCGGGGCTTCAAGGCAGTTCTTC. This translates into CASSPRTSGASRQFF.

The chain joins TRBV25-1 to TRBJ2-1; D remains ambiguous. Germline CDR1 MGHDK, CDR2 SYGVNS. The CDR3 has 14 amino acids. The CDR3 sequence: CATAMRIPYNEQFF. The DNA for the CDR3 is TGTGCTACAGCAATGAGGATACCCTACAATGAGCAGTTCTTC.